This record concerns one T cell receptor (beta chain) sequence. The antigen is undetermined. Method: immunoSEQ multiplex PCR; TCRdb's copy keeps in-frame clones and lacks some. Here the sample spans some 70,000 clones, around 86% being singletons. The data originate from a study of lymphopenia after photon versus proton radiotherapy. Broader study findings: Relative stability marked proton patients; photon patients lost diversity and naive cells. Better survival with proton therapy was suggested as possible, not demonstrated. Oligoclonal CD8+ Temra expansion after nadir drove photon patients' diversity drop.

Germline CDR1 is LNHDA and CDR2 is SQIVND (reference sequence). The CDR3 is 15 amino acids. Trimming pared 6 bases from V and 12 bases from J, leaving 23 bases between. The TCR sequence derives from a man older than 75 with esophageal cancer. This material consisted of peripheral blood, taken from a patient treated with proton-based radiotherapy. V is TRBV19 and J is TRBJ1-4; maybe TRBD1 (5 bases). Here the CDR3 DNA reads TGTGCCAGTAGCAATAACCCCGCGGCCGCGGGGGAACTGTTTTTT. It specifies CASSNNPAAAGELFF. Complete variable domain (other parts from reference TRBV19 and TRBJ1-4): DGGITQSPKYLFRKEGQNVTLSCEQNLNHDAMYWYRQDPGQGLRLIYYSQIVNDFQKGDIAEGYSVSREKKESFPLTVTSAQKNPTAFYLCASSNNPAAAGELFFGSGTQLSVL.